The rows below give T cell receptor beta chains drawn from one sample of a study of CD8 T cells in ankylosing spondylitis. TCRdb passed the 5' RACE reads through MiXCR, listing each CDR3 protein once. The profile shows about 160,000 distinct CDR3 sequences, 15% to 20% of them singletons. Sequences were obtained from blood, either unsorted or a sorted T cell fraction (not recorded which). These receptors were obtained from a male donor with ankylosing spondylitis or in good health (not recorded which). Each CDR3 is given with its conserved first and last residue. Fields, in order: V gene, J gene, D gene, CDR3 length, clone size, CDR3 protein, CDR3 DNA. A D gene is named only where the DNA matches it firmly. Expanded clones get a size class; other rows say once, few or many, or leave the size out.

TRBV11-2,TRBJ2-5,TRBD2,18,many,CASSLGDVAGGTQETQYF,TGTGCCAGCAGCTTAGGAGATGTGGCGGGAGGCACCCAAGAGACCCAGTACTTC
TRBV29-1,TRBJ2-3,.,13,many,CSTRDVNTDTQYF,TGCAGCACTAGGGACGTCAACACAGATACGCAGTATTTT
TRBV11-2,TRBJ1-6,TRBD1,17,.,CASSLGGQGAMNSPLHF,TGTGCCAGCAGCTTAGGGGGACAGGGGGCGATGAATTCACCCCTCCACTTT
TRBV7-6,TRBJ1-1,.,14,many,CASSPWGENTEAFF,TGTGCCAGCAGCCCGTGGGGGGAGAACACTGAAGCTTTCTTT
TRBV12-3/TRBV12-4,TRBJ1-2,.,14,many,CASRSQGGLYGYTF,TGTGCCAGCAGGTCGCAGGGAGGGCTCTATGGCTACACCTTC
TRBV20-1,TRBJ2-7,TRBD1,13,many,CSGVHRGPYEQYF,TGCAGTGGCGTTCACAGGGGACCCTACGAGCAGTACTTC
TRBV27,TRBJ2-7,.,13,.,CASSGTGVGEQYF,TGTGCCAGCAGCGGGACGGGGGTCGGTGAGCAGTACTTC
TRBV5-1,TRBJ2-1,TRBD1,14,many,CASSPGQGGDEQFF,TGCGCCAGCAGCCCAGGACAGGGTGGCGACGAGCAGTTCTTC
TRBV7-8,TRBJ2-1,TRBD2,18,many,CASSLGLAKTLSYNEQFF,TGTGCCAGCAGCTTAGGACTAGCGAAGACTCTTTCCTACAATGAGCAGTTCTTC
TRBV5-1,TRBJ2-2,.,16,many,CASSPDSTANTGELFF,TGCGCCAGCAGCCCGGACAGCACTGCGAACACCGGGGAGCTGTTTTTT
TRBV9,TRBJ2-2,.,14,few,CASMRTTNTGELFF,TGTGCCAGCATGCGGACTACCAACACCGGGGAGCTGTTTTTT
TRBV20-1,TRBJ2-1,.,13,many,CSARGGVGSEQFF,TGCAGTGCTAGGGGTGGCGTGGGCAGTGAGCAGTTCTTC
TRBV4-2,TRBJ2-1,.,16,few,CASSQAPGLSYNEQFF,TGTGCCAGCAGCCAAGCCCCCGGACTGAGCTACAATGAGCAGTTCTTC
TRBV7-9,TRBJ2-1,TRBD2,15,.,CASSPGLAGDGEQFF,TGTGCCAGCAGCCCAGGGCTAGCGGGAGATGGTGAGCAGTTCTTC
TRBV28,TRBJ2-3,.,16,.,CASSPPGRGATDTQYF,TGTGCCAGCAGTCCTCCGGGCAGGGGGGCCACAGATACGCAGTATTTT
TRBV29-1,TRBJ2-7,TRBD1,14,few,CSVEAGTGGYEQYF,TGCAGCGTTGAAGCCGGAACAGGGGGCTACGAGCAGTACTTC
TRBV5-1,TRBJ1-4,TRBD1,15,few,CASSLGTGTSEKLFF,TGCGCCAGCAGCCTCGGGACAGGGACGAGTGAAAAACTGTTTTTT